The TCR beta chain described here comes from a study of blood T cells in healthy people across ages. With a J-beta primer mix and a sample-barcoded 5' primer, a second PCR ran roughly 6 to 12 cycles. TCRdb recomputed calls from the 5' RACE reads with MiXCR, one row per CDR3 protein. The table includes around 800,000 distinct CDR3 sequences, around 25% detected once. About this clonotype: Because the CDR3 is missing its conserved closing phenylalanine or tryptophan, this is likely a read error.

The sample also formed part of further work on T cells of mothers and their children. This second report adds: In this cohort, donors were a few healthy Caucasian mothers plus their six children. RNA extracted was entirely used for cDNA synthesis, approximately 1.5 ug per 15 ul.

This TCR was sampled from a boy between 10 and 17 years old in good health. Source material: blood.

This CDR3 is CASSTPGGVNNEQFL. CDR3 coding DNA: TGTGCCAGCAGCACACCTGGCGGGGTCAACAATGAGCAGTTCCTC. The chain combines TRBV28 with TRBJ2-7, with a tentative D call TRBD2 (6 bases). The J call may be mistaken, given a closer DNA end match to TRBJ2-1. CDR1 is MDHEN, CDR2 SYDVKM, per germline. The CDR3 consists of 15 residues.